These 2 T cell receptor beta chains share one sample of origin, sequenced in a study of T cells in women clearing cervical HPV infection. Produced via immunoSEQ multiplex PCR; TCRdb's table is partial and in-frame only. This specimen shows roughly 32,000 clones; the ten leading clones hold about 3.5%. The specimen was blood buffy coat. The origin of the receptors is a woman between 18 and 70 years old with a cervical HPV16 infection that either progressed to CIN3+ or cleared (not recorded which).

Comment on this clone: The read stops 3 residues short of the end of the CDR3; the missing end is completed from the germline J gene. The chain links TRBV10-3 to TRBJ2-5; a weak D match, TRBD1 (6 bases). Germline V gives CDR1 ENHRY, CDR2 SYGVKD. There are 12 residues in the CDR3. Trimming cost V 11 bases and J 1 base, with 11 bases left between them. Incomplete CDR3 DNA: TGTGCCGTAGGGACATCCCAAGAGACC. Its protein is CAVGTSQET. From start to end, the CDR3 is CAVGTSQETQYF.

To note about this clone: The read is 3 residues too short to cover the CDR3 end, so that end is filled in from the germline J gene. J is TRBJ1-4 and V is TRBV2; 7 bases align to TRBD1. Germline V gene sequence: CDR1 SNHLY, CDR2 FYNNEI. J was trimmed by 7 bases and V by 6 bases; bases with no gene match: 8. This CDR3 contains 14 residues. The CDR3 reads CASRDRLLAEKLFF. The covered CDR3 bases are TGTGCCAGCAGGGACAGGCTGCTGGCTGAAAAA.